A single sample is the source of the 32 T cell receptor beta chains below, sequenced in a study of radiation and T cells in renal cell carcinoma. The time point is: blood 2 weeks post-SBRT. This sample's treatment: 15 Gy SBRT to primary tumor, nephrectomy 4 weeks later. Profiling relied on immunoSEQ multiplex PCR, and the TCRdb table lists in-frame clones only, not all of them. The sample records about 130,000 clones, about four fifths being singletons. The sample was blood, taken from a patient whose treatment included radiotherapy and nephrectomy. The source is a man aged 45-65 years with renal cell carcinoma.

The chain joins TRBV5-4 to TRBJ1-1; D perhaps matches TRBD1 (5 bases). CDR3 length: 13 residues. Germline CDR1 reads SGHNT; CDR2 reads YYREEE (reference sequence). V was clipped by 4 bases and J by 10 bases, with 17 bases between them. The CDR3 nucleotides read TGTGCCAGCAGCCCCGGAGGGGTCAGTGTAGCTTTCTTT. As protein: CASSPGGVSVAFF. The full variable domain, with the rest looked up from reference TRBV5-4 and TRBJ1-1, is ETGVTQSPTHLIKTRGQQVTLRCSSQSGHNTVSWYQQALGQGPQFIFQYYREEENGRGNFPPRFSGLQFPNYSSELNVNALELDDSALYLCASSPGGVSVAFFGQGTRLTVV.

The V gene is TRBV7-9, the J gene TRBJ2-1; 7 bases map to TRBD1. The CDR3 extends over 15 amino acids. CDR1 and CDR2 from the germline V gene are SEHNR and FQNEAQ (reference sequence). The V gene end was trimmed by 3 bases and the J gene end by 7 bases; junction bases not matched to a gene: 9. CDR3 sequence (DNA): TGTGCCAGCAGCTTTTGGAGACAGGGTGGGAATGAGCAGTTCTTC. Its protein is CASSFWRQGGNEQFF.

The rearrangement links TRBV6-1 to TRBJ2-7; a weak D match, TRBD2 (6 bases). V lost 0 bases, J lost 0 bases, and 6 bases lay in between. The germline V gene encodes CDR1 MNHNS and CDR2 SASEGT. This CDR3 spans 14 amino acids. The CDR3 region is CASSEASGSYEQYF. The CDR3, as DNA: TGTGCCAGCAGTGAAGCTAGCGGCTCCTACGAGCAGTACTTC.

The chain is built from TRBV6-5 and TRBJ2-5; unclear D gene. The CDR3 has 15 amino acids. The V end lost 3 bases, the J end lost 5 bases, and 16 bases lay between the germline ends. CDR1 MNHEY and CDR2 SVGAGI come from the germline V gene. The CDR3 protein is CASSYSPASGETQYF. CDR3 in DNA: TGTGCCAGCAGTTATTCCCCTGCTAGTGGCGAGACCCAGTACTTC.

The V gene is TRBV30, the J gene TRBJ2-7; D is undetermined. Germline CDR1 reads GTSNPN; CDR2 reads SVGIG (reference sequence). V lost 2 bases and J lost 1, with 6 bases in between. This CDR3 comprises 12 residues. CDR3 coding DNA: TGTGCCTGGAGTCGTACATCCTACGAGCAGTACTTC. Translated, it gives CAWSRTSYEQYF.

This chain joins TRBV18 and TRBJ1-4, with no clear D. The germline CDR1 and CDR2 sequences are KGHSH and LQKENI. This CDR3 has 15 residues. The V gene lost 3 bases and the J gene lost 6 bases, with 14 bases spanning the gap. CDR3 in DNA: TGTGCCAGCTCACCGGCACTCCGGGATGATGAAAAACTGTTTTTT. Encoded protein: CASSPALRDDEKLFF. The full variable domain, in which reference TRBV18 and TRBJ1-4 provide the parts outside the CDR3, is NAGVMQNPRHLVRRRGQEARLRCSPMKGHSHVYWYRQLPEEGLKFMVYLQKENIIDESGMPKERFSAEFPKEGPSILRIQQVVRGDSAAYFCASSPALRDDEKLFFGSGTQLSVL.

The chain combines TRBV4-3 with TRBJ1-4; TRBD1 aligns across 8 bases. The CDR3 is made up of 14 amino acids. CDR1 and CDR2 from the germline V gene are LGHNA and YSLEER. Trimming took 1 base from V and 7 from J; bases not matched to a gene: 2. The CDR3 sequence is CASSQGQGAEKLFF. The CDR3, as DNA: TGCGCCAGCAGCCAAGGGCAGGGGGCTGAAAAACTGTTTTTT.

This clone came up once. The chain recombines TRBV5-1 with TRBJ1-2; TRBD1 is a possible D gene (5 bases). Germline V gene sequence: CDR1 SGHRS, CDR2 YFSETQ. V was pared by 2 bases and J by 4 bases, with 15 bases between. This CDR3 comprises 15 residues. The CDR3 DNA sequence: TGCGCCAGCAGCTTCACCAGGGTTGGAGGCTATGGCTACACCTTC. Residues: CASSFTRVGGYGYTF.

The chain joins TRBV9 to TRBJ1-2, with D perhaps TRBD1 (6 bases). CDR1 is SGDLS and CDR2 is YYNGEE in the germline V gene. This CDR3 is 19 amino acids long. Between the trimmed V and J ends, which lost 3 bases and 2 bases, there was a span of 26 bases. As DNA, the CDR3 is TGTGCCAGCAGCGCCGGATACCGGGACACAGAACAAGCCAACTATGGCTACACCTTC. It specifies CASSAGYRDTEQANYGYTF.

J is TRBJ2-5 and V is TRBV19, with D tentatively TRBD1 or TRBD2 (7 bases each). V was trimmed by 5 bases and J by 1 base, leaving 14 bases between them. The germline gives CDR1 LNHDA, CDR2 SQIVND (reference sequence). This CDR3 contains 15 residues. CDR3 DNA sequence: TGTGCCAGTAGTGGGGGGGGGACAGCCCAAGAGACCCAGTACTTC. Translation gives CASSGGGTAQETQYF.

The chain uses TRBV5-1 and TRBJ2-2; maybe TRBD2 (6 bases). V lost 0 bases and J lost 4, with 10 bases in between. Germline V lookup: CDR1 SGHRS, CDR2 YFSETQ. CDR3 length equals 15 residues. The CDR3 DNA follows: TGCGCCAGCAGCTTGGGATGGACTACCACCGGGGAGCTGTTTTTT. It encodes CASSLGWTTTGELFF.

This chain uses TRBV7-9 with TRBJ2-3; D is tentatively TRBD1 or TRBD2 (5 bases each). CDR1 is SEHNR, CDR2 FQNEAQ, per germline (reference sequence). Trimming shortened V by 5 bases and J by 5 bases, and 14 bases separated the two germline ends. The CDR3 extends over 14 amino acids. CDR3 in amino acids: CASSGEGRIDTQYF. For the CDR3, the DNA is TGTGCCAGCAGCGGAGAGGGGAGAATAGATACGCAGTATTTT. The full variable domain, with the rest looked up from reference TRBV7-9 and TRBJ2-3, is DTGVSQNPRHKITKRGQNVTFRCDPISEHNRLYWYRQTLGQGPEFLTYFQNEAQLEKSRLLSDRFSAERPKGSFSTLEIQRTEQGDSAMYLCASSGEGRIDTQYFGPGTRLTVL.

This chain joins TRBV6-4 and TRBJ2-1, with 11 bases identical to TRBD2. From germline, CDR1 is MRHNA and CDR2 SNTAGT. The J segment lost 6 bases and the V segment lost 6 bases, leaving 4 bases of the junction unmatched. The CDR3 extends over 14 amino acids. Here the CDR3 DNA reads TGTGCCAGCAGCAAGCTAGCGGGGGGCAATGAGCAGTTCTTC. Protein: CASSKLAGGNEQFF.

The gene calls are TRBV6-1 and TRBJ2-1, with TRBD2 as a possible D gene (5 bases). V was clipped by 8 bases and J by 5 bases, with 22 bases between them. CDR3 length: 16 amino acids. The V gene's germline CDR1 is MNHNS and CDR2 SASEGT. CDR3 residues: CASGVYGNYLNNEQFF. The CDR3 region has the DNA TGTGCCAGCGGTGTCTACGGGAATTATCTAAACAATGAGCAGTTCTTC.

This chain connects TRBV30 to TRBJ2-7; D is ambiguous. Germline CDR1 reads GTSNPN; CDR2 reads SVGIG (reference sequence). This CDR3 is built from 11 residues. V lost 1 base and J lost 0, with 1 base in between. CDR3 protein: CAWSGSYEQYF. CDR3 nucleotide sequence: TGTGCCTGGAGTGGCTCCTACGAGCAGTACTTC.

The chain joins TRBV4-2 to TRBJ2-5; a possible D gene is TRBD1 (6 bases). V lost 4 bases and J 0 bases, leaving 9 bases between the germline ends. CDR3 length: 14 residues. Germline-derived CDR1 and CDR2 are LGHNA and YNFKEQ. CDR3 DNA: TGTGCCAGCAGCCTAGGACAGTACCAAGAGACCCAGTACTTC. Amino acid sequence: CASSLGQYQETQYF.

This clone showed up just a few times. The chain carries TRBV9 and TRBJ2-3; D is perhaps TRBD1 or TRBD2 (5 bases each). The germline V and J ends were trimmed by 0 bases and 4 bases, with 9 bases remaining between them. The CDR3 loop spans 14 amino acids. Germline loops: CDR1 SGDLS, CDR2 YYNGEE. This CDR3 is CASSVEGSSDTQYF. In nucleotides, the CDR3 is TGTGCCAGCAGCGTAGAGGGGAGCTCAGATACGCAGTATTTT.

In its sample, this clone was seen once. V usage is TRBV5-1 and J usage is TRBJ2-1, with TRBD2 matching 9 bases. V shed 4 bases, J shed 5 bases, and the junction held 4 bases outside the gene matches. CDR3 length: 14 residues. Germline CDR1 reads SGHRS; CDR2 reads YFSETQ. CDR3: CASSPGLADNEQFF. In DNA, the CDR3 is TGCGCCAGCAGCCCGGGACTAGCCGACAATGAGCAGTTCTTC.

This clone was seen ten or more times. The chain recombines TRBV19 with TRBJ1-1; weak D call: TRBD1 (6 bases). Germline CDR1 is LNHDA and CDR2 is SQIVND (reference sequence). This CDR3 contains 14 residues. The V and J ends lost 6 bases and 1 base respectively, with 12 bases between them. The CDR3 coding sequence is TGTGCCAGTAGAGAACAACAGGGGAACACTGAAGCTTTCTTT. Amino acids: CASREQQGNTEAFF.

The CDR3: CSVDAQREVNEQFF. Here the CDR3 DNA reads TGCAGCGTTGACGCCCAGCGGGAGGTAAATGAGCAGTTCTTC. The chain couples TRBV29-1 to TRBJ2-1; 9 bases match TRBD2. The junction had 7 bases not matched to a gene; V was cut back by 3 bases and J by 7 bases. Germline CDR1 reads SQVTM; CDR2 reads ANQGSEA. The CDR3 runs 14 residues.

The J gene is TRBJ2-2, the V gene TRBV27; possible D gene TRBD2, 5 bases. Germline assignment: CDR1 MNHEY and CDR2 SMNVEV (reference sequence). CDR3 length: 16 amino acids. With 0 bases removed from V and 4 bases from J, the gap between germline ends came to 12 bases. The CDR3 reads CASSLSSGRGTGELFF. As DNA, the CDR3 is TGTGCCAGCAGTTTATCTTCAGGACGGGGCACCGGGGAGCTGTTTTTT.

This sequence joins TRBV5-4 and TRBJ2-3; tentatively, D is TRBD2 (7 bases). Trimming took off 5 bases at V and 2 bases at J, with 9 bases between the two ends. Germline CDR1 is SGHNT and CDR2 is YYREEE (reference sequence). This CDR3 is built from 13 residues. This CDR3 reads CASSGGATDTQYF. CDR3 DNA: TGTGCCAGCAGTGGGGGGGCCACAGATACGCAGTATTTT.

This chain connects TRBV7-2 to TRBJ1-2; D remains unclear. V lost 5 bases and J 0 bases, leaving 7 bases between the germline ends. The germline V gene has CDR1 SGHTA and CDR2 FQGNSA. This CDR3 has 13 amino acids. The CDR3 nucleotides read TGTGCCAGCAGCCTTTTCTCTAACTATGGCTACACCTTC. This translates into CASSLFSNYGYTF.

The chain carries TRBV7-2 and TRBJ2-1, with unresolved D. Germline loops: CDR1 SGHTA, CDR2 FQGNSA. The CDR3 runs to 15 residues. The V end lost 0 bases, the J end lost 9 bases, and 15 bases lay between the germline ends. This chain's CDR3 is CASSLAVLAVGEQFF. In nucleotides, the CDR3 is TGTGCCAGCAGCTTAGCGGTGCTGGCAGTCGGTGAGCAGTTCTTC.

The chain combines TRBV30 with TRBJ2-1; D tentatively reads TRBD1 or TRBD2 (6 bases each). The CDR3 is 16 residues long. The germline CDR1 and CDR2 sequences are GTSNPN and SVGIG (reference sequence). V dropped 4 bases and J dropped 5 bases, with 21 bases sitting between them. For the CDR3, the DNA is TGTGCCTGGACCCGGAGGGGGATGGGGCGGCACAATGAGCAGTTCTTC. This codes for CAWTRRGMGRHNEQFF.

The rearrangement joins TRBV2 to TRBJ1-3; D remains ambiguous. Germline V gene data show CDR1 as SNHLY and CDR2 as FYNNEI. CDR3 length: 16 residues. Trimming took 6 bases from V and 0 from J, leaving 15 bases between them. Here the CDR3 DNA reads TGTGCCAGCAGCGTACAGCTCATTGACTCTGGAAACACCATATATTTT. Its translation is CASSVQLIDSGNTIYF.

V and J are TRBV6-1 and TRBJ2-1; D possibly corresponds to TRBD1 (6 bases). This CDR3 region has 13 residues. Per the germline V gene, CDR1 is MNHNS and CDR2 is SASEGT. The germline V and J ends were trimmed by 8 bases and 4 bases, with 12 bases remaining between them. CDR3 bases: TGTGCCAGCCCCGGACAGACATACAATGAGCAGTTCTTC. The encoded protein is CASPGQTYNEQFF.

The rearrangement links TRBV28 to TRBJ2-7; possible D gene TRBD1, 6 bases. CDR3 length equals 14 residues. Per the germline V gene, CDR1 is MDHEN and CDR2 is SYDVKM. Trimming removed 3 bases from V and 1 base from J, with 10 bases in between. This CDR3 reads CASSFGGQSYEQYF. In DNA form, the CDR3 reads TGTGCCAGCAGTTTCGGAGGACAGTCCTACGAGCAGTACTTC.

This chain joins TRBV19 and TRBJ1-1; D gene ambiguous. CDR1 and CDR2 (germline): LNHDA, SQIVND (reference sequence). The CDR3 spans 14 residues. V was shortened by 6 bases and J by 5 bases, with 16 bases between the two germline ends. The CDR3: CASRGSTEGTEAFF. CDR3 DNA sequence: TGTGCCAGTAGGGGTAGTACTGAAGGGACTGAAGCTTTCTTT.

DNA for the CDR3: TGTGCCAAGATACAGGGGGCGGGAGATACGCAGTATTTT. It codes for CAKIQGAGDTQYF. The chain is built from TRBV19 and TRBJ2-3; TRBD1 matches 9 bases. The J segment lost 5 bases and the V segment lost 10 bases, leaving 7 bases of the junction unmatched. The CDR3 loop spans 13 amino acids. CDR1 LNHDA and CDR2 SQIVND come from the germline V gene (reference sequence).

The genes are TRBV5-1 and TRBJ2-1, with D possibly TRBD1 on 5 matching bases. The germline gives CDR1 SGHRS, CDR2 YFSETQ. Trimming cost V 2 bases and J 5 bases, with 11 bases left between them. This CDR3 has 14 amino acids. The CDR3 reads CASSFDSRNNEQFF. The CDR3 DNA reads TGCGCCAGCAGCTTCGACAGCAGAAACAATGAGCAGTTCTTC.

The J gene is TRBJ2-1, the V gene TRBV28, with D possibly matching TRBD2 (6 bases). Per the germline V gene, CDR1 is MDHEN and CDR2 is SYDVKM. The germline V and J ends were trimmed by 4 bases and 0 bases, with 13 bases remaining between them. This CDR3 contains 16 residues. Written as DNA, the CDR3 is TGTGCCAGCAGTTCTCCCCGGGGGAACTCCTACAATGAGCAGTTCTTC. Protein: CASSSPRGNSYNEQFF.